This T cell receptor beta chain was captured in a study of regulatory T cells in long-lasting Graves disease. Time point meaning: newly diagnosed GD, antithyroid drugs for less than 3 months. The TCR library was prepared using RNA isolated from PBMCs. This clonotype came up a few times. The authors built TCR beta libraries using iRepertoire HTBI primers and Arm-PCR of CDR3 regions. MiXCR was run by TCRdb on the multiplex PCR reads, yielding one entry per CDR3 protein. The sample carries about 220,000 distinct CDR3 sequences, approximately 18% recorded once. The CDR3 is 16 amino acids. Germline CDR1 is LGHDT and CDR2 is YNNKEL (reference sequence). Deletions cut 3 bases from V and 6 bases from J, with 18 bases between. These same data were also listed under a study on T cells in Graves' hyperthyroidism and ophthalmopathy.

This chain links TRBV3-1 with TRBJ2-1; tentative D call: TRBD2 (6 bases). The receptor's source is a woman aged 30 to 39 with Graves disease. Source: peripheral blood mononuclear cells (PBMCs), taken at new diagnosis, from a patient treated with antithyroid drugs. The DNA of the CDR3 is TGTGCCAGCAGCCATCTCCCGACTAGTACGGGCAATGAGCAGTTCTTC. This translates into CASSHLPTSTGNEQFF.